This T cell receptor (beta chain) is from a study of blood T cell repertoires in COVID-19. Authors' processing steps: Amplification with reference gene primers provided the estimates of nucleated cell counts. Sequencing was performed with immunoSEQ multiplex PCR; in TCRdb, only in-frame clones are kept and a portion is missing. D and trimming come from the DNA, and the V and J calls and clone size come from that table. The sample holds 190,000 or so clones; 70% to 90% are singletons and the top ten take 7.5% to 10%. Cohort assignment relied on participant-reported clinical history. Either two negative PCRs, clearance, or symptom resolution qualified Cohort 3 donors as recovered. CDR3 length: 18 amino acids. The ends lost 3 bases at V and 5 bases at J; junction bases unmatched: 8. Germline V gives CDR1 MGHRA, CDR2 YSYEKL.

The clonotype comes from a woman aged 18-35 years who had recovered from COVID-19. Sequences were obtained from PBMCs or T cells enriched from blood (not recorded which). The chain links TRBV4-1 to TRBJ2-2; 14 nucleotides line up with TRBD2. The chain's CDR3 is CASSHRTSGGPRTGELFF. For the CDR3, the DNA is TGCGCCAGCAGCCATAGGACTAGCGGGGGGCCGAGGACCGGGGAGCTGTTTTTT.